This note documents a single T cell receptor beta chain sequence. This sample is part of a study of blood T cell repertoires in COVID-19. Data came from immunoSEQ multiplex PCR; TCRdb stores just in-frame clones and leaves some out. The sample has about 120,000 clones; under 85% are singletons. The germline V gene has CDR1 MGHRA and CDR2 YSYEKL. This CDR3 is built from 16 residues. V was pared by 0 bases and J by 6 bases, with 17 bases between. The clonotype was recovered from a man in his 60s with acute or convalescent COVID-19. The sequenced material came from peripheral blood. The chain has TRBV4-1 and TRBJ1-1; D gene ambiguous. CDR3 DNA: TGCGCCAGCAGCCAAGATTGGAAGAAAGAGGGCGCTGAAGCTTTCTTT. Amino acid sequence: CASSQDWKKEGAEAFF.